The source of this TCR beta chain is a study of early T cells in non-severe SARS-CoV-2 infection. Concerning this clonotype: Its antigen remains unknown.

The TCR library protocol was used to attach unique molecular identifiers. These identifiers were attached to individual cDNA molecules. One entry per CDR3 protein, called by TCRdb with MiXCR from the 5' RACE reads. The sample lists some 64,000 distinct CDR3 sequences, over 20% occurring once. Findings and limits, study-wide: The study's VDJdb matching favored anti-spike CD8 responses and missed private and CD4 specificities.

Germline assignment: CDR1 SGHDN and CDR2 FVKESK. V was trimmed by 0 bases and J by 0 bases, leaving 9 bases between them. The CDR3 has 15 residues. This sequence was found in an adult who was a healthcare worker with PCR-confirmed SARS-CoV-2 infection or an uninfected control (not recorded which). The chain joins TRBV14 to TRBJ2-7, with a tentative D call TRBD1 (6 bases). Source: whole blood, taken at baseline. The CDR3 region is CASSQEDRDSYEQYF. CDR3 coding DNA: TGTGCCAGCAGCCAAGAGGACAGAGACTCCTACGAGCAGTACTTC. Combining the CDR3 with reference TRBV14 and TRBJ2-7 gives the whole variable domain EAGVTQFPSHSVIEKGQTVTLRCDPISGHDNLYWYRRVMGKEIKFLLHFVKESKQDESGMPNNRFLAERTGGTYSTLKVQPAELEDSGVYFCASSQEDRDSYEQYFGPGTRLTVT.